This T cell receptor (beta chain) was found in a study of shared clonotypes between healthy human individuals. Study-level points and caveats: Naive CD4 clonotypes were shared across several donors at roughly 5%.

As regards this clone: The antigen remains unidentified.

Sequenced by immunoSEQ multiplex PCR; TCRdb stores in-frame clones only, minus some. The profile shows approximately 2.5 million clones, 93% of them singletons. Specimen: naive CD4+ T cells from PBMCs. Subset meaning: CD45RA+ positively selected. The clonotype originates from a man between 18 and 35 years old in good health. Some clones in this sample may be carry-over from other donors' samples.

CDR3 nucleotides: TGCGCCAGCAGCTCACTAGCGGGAGGGGCCTACGAGCAGTACTTC. It is translated as CASSSLAGGAYEQYF. This chain connects TRBV5-1 to TRBJ2-7; 13 nucleotides line up with TRBD2. This CDR3 contains 15 residues. Per the germline V gene, CDR1 is SGHRS and CDR2 is YFSETQ. The trim removed 3 bases at V and 2 bases at J, leaving 2 bases unmatched.